This TCR beta chain was recovered during a study of identical twins. Whole-study results and caveats: The analysis was cross-sectional rather than longitudinal within donors. It was out-of-frame TCR alpha sharing in monozygotic twins that models underestimated. Beta clonotypes that were abundant in cord blood contained fewer insertions, a pattern absent from memory repertoires.

This clonotype came up a few times. The antigen remains undetermined. V lost 1 base to trimming and J lost 10 bases; unmatched junction nucleotides: 6. Looked up from germline, CDR1 is SQVTM and CDR2 is ANQGSEA. The CDR3 totals 12 residues. Template switching (which added a universal primer site) was used, and cDNA carried unique molecular identifiers. TCRdb redid the calling of the 5' RACE reads with MiXCR, one entry per CDR3 protein. The sample has 400,000 to 600,000 distinct CDR3 sequences, more than 20% seen once. The same specimen was also included in a second study, on yellow fever vaccine responses in identical twins.

The origin of this receptor is a young woman in good health. The sequencing input was CD4+ T cells sorted from blood. The V gene is TRBV29-1, the J gene TRBJ1-1; 7 bases are a match to TRBD1. DNA of the CDR3: TGCAGCGTTGAAGGACAGGGAGTTGGAGCTTTCTTT. Translation gives CSVEGQGVGAFF. Combining the CDR3 with reference TRBV29-1 and TRBJ1-1 gives the whole variable domain SAVISQKPSRDICQRGTSLTIQCQVDSQVTMMFWYRQQPGQSLTLIATANQGSEATYESGFVIDKFPISRPNLTFSTLTVSNMSPEDSSIYLCSVEGQGVGAFFGQGTRLTVV.